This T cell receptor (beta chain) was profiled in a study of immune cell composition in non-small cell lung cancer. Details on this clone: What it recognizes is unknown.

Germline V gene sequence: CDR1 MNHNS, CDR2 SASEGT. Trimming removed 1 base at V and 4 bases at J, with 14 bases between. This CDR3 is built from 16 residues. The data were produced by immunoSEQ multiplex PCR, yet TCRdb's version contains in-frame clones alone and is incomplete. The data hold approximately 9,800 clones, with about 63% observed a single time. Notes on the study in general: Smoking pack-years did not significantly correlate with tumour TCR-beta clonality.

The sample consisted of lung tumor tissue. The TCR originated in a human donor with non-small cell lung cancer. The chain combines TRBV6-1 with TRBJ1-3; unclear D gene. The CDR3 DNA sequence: TGTGCCAGCAGTGAAGGTCAGAGGCTCCCCGGAAACACCATATATTTT. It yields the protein CASSEGQRLPGNTIYF.